The subject of this entry is one T cell receptor (beta chain). The CDR3 consists of 15 residues. Trimming left V 0 bases short and J 5 bases short, with 11 bases between. Germline CDR1 and CDR2: SGDLS and YYNGEE. The data belong to a study of Ad26.COV2.S vaccination and SARS-CoV-2 variants. Generated by immunoSEQ multiplex PCR, the TCRdb table keeps only in-frame clones and is missing some. The repertoire consists of roughly 180,000 clones, with around 85% occurring once and the leading ten covering 5.9%. This clonotype was obtained from a human donor who had recovered from COVID-19. The specimen comprised peripheral blood, sampled after recovery from COVID-19. The V gene is TRBV9, the J gene TRBJ1-4; TRBD1 might be the D (6 bases). The CDR3 protein is CASSVGGGSNEKLFF. CDR3 bases: TGTGCCAGCAGCGTAGGAGGGGGGTCAAATGAAAAACTGTTTTTT.